Following are 4 T cell receptor beta chains from one sample sequenced in a study of CD8 T cells in Susac syndrome. Reverse transcription used about 0.45 to 1 ug RNA and random hexamers. MiXCR, applied by TCRdb to the immunoSEQ multiplex PCR reads, yields one record per CDR3 protein. This table holds around 200,000 distinct CDR3 sequences, around 95% found once. Sequencing was done on a sample of CD4+ T cells from PBMCs. These receptors all stem from a human donor with multiple sclerosis.

The chain joins TRBV5-1 to TRBJ1-6; D is ambiguous. The CDR3 loop spans 17 amino acids. The V gene's germline CDR1 is SGHRS and CDR2 YFSETQ. The V end lost 5 bases, the J end lost 5 bases, and 20 bases lay between the germline ends. The CDR3 loop is CASRSEWTQKDNSPLHF. The CDR3 nucleotides are TGCGCCAGCAGATCCGAATGGACGCAAAAGGATAATTCACCCCTCCACTTT.

The chain is built from TRBV27 and TRBJ2-7; either TRBD1 or TRBD2 may fit D (5 bases each). Germline lookup yields CDR1 MNHEY and CDR2 SMNVEV (reference sequence). With 8 bases removed from V and 0 bases from J, the gap between germline ends came to 14 bases. This CDR3 spans 14 amino acids. The CDR3 bases are TGTGCCAGCGCAAGGGACCGAATCTCCTACGAGCAGTACTTC. Translated, it gives CASARDRISYEQYF.

The chain couples TRBV24-1 to TRBJ2-5; 7 bases line up with TRBD1. The CDR3 is 18 residues long. CDR1 and CDR2 (germline): KGHDR, SFDVKD. J gave up 2 bases and V 2 bases, and 13 bases lay outside the gene matches. The CDR3 protein is CATSDSRLGGTVQETQYF. Here the CDR3 DNA reads TGTGCCACCAGTGATTCCCGTTTGGGTGGGACAGTACAAGAGACCCAGTACTTC.

In this sample, this clonotype turned up once. The rearrangement uses TRBV12-3 or TRBV12-4 and TRBJ2-3, with D possibly TRBD2 on 5 matching bases. The CDR3 runs to 13 residues. Trimming shortened V by 3 bases and J by 8 bases, and 12 bases separated the two germline ends. CDR3 sequence (DNA): TGTGCCAGCAGTTTTCAGAAGAGCGGTACGCAGTATTTT. This sequence encodes CASSFQKSGTQYF.